This T cell receptor (beta chain) was observed in a study of cytomegalovirus exposure and HLA in healthy donors. Use of 60 Vbeta and 13 Jbeta primers characterized the PCR. Generated by immunoSEQ multiplex PCR, the TCRdb table keeps only in-frame clones and is missing some. The table records about 83,000 clones, just under 75% of them present only once. On this clone: What it binds is unknown.

Findings of the study overall: When analyzed later, the rates of TCR association showed variation by HLA locus, with DRB1 the most and HLA-C the fewest.

Sequenced input: PBMCs. The clonotype comes from a man aged 55 to 70 in good health and CMV-seronegative.

The CDR3 nucleotides read TGTGCCAGCGGTGGGCCGGGCACAGATACGCAGTATTTT. Encoded protein: CASGGPGTDTQYF. The chain employs TRBV27 and TRBJ2-3; D not resolved. V dropped 8 bases and J dropped 1 base, with 10 bases sitting between them. The CDR3 has 13 amino acids. Germline loops: CDR1 MNHEY, CDR2 SMNVEV (reference sequence).